Listed below are T cell receptor beta chains from one sample, sequenced in a study of cytomegalovirus exposure and HLA in healthy donors. Here immunoSEQ multiplex PCR was the method, and the copy in TCRdb shows in-frame clones only, minus some. The sample holds under 150,000 clones, approximately 85% seen once. Sequences were obtained from PBMCs. The receptors come from a boy aged 5-17 years in good health and CMV-seronegative. Each CDR3 is given with its conserved first and last residue. The D gene is left open where the match is weak. Expanded clones are given a class, and other clones once, few, many or no size at all.

>.|.|15|TRBV6-5|TRBJ2-5
TGTGCCAGCACCCCCCTTGGGACTTGGAGAGAGACCCAGTACTTC
CASTPLGTWRETQYF
>.|TRBD1|14|TRBV2|TRBJ2-2
TGTGCCAGCAACATACAGGGGACCGGCGGGGAGCTGTTTTTT
CASNIQGTGGELFF
>.|.|15|TRBV7-3|TRBJ1-1
TGTGCCAGCAGCTTACTCCCCGGGAGGAACACTGAAGCTTTCTTT
CASSLLPGRNTEAFF
>.|.|15|TRBV19|TRBJ2-5
TGTGCCAGTAGATCTTACAGCAAAGATCGGGAGACCCAGTACTTC
CASRSYSKDRETQYF
>once|TRBD1|12|TRBV7-9|TRBJ1-1
TGTTCCAGCAGCTTAGTCGACAGGGGCGCTTTCTTT
CSSSLVDRGAFF
>.|TRBD1|15|TRBV5-4|TRBJ2-2
TGTGCCAGCAGGGGACAGGGGTTCGACACCGGGGAGCTGTTTTTT
CASRGQGFDTGELFF
>.|.|15|TRBV19|TRBJ2-1
TGTGCCAGTAGCACACCGGGACTGCTTGGGCATGAGCAGTTCTTC
CASSTPGLLGHEQFF
>.|TRBD1|17|TRBV6-1|TRBJ2-7
TGTGCCAGCAGTGAAGCGGACGTGGGACAGGGTGCTTACGAGCAGTACTTC
CASSEADVGQGAYEQYF
>.|TRBD1|14|TRBV5-1|TRBJ1-2
TGCGCCAGTTCTTCAACAGGGGGCGACTATGGCTACACCTTC
CASSSTGGDYGYTF
>.|TRBD1|16|TRBV7-2|TRBJ1-1
TGTGCCAGCAGCCGTAAGGGACAGGCCGAAAACACTGAAGCTTTCTTT
CASSRKGQAENTEAFF
>.|.|13|TRBV4-1|TRBJ2-7
TGCGCCAGCAGCCAAGCTAGTAACTACGAGCAGTACTTC
CASSQASNYEQYF
>.|TRBD1|15|TRBV7-3|TRBJ2-7
TGTGCCAGCAGCCCAGGCGGGACAGGGAGATACGAGCAGTACTTC
CASSPGGTGRYEQYF
>.|.|15|TRBV5-6|TRBJ2-1
TGTGCCAGCAGCTTCCTTGGGGGGGCTTTTGATGAGCAGTTCTTC
CASSFLGGAFDEQFF
>.|.|15|TRBV7-3|TRBJ2-3
TGTGCCAGCAGCTTTATTGGTGGGAGTACAGATACGCAGTATTTT
CASSFIGGSTDTQYF